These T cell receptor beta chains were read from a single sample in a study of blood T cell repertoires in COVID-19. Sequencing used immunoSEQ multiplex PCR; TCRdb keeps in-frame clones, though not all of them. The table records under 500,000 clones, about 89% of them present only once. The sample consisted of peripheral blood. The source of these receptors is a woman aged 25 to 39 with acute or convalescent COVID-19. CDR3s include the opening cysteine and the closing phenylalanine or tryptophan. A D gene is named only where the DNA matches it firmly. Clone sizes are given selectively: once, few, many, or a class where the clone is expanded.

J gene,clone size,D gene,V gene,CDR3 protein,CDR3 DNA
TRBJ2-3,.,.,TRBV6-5,CASSNTPDTQYF,TGTGCCAGCAGTAACACACCAGATACGCAGTATTTT
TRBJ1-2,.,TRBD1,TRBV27,CASSNWTGEYGYTF,TGTGCCAGCAGTAATTGGACAGGGGAATATGGCTACACCTTC
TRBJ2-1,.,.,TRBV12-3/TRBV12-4,CASSFVGAYEQFF,TGTGCCAGCAGTTTTGTGGGGGCCTATGAGCAGTTCTTC
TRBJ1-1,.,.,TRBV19,CASSIPGGDTEAFF,TGTGCCAGTAGTATACCAGGAGGGGACACTGAAGCTTTCTTT
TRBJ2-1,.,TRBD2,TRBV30,CAWSVGHGRVF,TGTGCCTGGAGTGTGGGGCACGGGAGGGTCTTC
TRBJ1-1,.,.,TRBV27,CASSLQGEAEAFF,TGTGCCAGCAGTTTGCAGGGTGAGGCTGAAGCTTTCTTT
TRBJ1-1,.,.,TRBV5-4,CASSLREGNTEAFF,TGTGCCAGCAGCTTGAGGGAGGGGAACACTGAAGCTTTCTTT
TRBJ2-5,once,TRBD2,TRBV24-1,CATSDSQIRSGGVRNQETQYF,TGTGCCACCAGTGATTCCCAGATAAGGAGCGGGGGCGTACGGAACCAAGAGACCCAGTACTTC
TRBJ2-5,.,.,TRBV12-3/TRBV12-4,CASRARSEETQYF,TGTGCCAGCAGAGCTAGAAGTGAAGAGACCCAGTACTTC
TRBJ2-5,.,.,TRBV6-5,CASSYLQNRETQYF,TGTGCCAGCAGTTACCTACAGAACCGAGAGACCCAGTACTTC
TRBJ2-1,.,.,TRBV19,CASSANSRFSSYNEQFF,TGTGCCAGTAGCGCCAACAGTAGATTTAGCTCCTACAATGAGCAGTTCTTC
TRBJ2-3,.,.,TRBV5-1,CASSLHTDTQYF,TGCGCCAGCAGCTTGCACACAGATACGCAGTATTTT
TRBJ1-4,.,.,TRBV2,CASSEGGTNEKLFF,TGTGCCAGCAGTGAAGGCGGAACTAATGAAAAACTGTTTTTT
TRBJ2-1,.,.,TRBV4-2,CASSQDFYNEQFF,TGTGCCAGCAGCCAAGACTTTTACAATGAGCAGTTCTTC
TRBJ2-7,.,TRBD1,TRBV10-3,CAIRWDRGPYEQYF,TGTGCCATCAGATGGGACAGGGGCCCCTACGAGCAGTACTTC
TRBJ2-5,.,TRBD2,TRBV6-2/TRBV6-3,CASSYVAGGQETQYF,TGTGCCAGCAGTTACGTAGCGGGGGGCCAAGAGACCCAGTACTTC
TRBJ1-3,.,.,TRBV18,CASSPTTDSRNTIYF,TGTGCCAGCTCACCAACGACAGACTCTCGAAACACCATATATTTT
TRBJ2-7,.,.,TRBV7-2,CASSLVEGSYEQYF,TGTGCCAGCAGCTTAGTGGAGGGGTCCTACGAGCAGTACTTC
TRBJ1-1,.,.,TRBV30,CAWSGRTNTEAFF,TGTGCCTGGAGTGGGAGGACTAACACTGAAGCTTTCTTT
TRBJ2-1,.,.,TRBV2,CASMLEGRTYNEQFF,TGTGCCAGCATGTTGGAGGGACGGACCTACAATGAGCAGTTCTTC
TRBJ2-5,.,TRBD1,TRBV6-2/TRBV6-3,CASSKDRGEETQYF,TGTGCCAGCAGTAAGGACAGGGGAGAAGAGACCCAGTACTTC
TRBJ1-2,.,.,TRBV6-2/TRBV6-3,CASSYDGRTLRDGYTF,TGTGCCAGCAGTTACGATGGTAGGACACTTCGTGATGGCTACACCTTC
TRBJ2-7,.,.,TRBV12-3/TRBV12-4,CASSFSVYEQYF,TGTGCCAGCAGTTTTAGTGTGTACGAGCAGTACTTC
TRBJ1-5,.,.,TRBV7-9,CASSLGAGLGQPQHF,TGTGCCAGCAGCTTAGGGGCAGGGCTTGGTCAGCCCCAGCATTTT
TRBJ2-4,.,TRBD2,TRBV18,CASSPLAGSKNIQYF,TGTGCCAGCTCACCACTAGCGGGGAGCAAAAACATTCAGTACTTC
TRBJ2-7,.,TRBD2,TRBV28,CASSLLAGNSYEQYF,TGTGCCAGCAGTCTACTAGCGGGGAACTCCTACGAGCAGTACTTC
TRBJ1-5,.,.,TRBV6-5,CASMAGLGKNQPQHF,TGTGCCAGCATGGCAGGCTTGGGTAAGAATCAGCCCCAGCATTTT
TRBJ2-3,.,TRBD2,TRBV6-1,CASSDWGGVTDTQYF,TGTGCCAGCAGTGATTGGGGAGGGGTCACAGATACGCAGTATTTT
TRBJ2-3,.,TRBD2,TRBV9,CASNRGGGGADTQYF,TGTGCCAGCAACAGAGGCGGGGGAGGAGCAGATACGCAGTATTTT
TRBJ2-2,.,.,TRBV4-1,CASSQSQYRVVSNTGELFF,TGCGCCAGCAGCCAATCGCAATACAGAGTCGTTTCGAACACCGGGGAGCTGTTTTTT
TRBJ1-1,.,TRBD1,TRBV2,CASTPLGTGSTEAFF,TGTGCCAGCACGCCCCTCGGGACAGGTTCCACTGAAGCTTTCTTT